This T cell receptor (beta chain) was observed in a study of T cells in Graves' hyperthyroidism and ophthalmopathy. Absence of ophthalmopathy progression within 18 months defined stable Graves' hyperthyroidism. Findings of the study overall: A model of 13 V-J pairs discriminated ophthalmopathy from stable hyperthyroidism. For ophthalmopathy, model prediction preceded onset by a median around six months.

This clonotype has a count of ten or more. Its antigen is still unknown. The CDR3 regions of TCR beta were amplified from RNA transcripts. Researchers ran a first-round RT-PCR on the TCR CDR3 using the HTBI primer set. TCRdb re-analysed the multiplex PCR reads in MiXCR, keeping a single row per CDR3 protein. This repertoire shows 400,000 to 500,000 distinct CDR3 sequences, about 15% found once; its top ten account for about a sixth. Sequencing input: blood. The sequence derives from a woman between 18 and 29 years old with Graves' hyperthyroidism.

CDR3 DNA: TGTGCCACCAGTGATCGGAACTATGGCTACACCTTC. Amino acid sequence: CATSDRNYGYTF. The chain joins TRBV24-1 to TRBJ1-2; D is unresolved. The CDR3 runs 12 residues. Germline V gives CDR1 KGHDR, CDR2 SFDVKD. V lost 3 bases, J lost 2 bases, and 3 bases lay in between.